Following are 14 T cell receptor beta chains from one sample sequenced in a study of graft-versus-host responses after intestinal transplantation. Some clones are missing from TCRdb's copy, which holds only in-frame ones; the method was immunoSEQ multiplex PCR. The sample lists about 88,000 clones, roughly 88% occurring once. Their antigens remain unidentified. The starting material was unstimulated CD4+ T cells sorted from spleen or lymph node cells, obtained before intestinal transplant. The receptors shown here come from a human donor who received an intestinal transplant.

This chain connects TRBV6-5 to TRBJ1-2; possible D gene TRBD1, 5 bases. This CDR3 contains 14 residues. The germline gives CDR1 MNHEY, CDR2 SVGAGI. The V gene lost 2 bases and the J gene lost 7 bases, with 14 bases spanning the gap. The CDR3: CASSYGAGLGGYTF. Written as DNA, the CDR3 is TGTGCCAGCAGTTACGGGGCAGGGCTCGGTGGCTACACCTTC.

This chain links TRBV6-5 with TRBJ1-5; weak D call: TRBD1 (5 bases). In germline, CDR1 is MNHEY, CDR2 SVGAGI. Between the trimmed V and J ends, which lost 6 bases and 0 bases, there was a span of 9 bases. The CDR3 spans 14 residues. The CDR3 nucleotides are TGTGCCAGCAGCAGGGTGAATAGCAATCAGCCCCAGCATTTT. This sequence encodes CASSRVNSNQPQHF.

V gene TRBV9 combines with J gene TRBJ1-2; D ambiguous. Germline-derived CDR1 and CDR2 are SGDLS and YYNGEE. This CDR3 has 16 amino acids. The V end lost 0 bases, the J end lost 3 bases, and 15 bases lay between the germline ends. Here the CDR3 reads CASSVVGSPMDYGYTF. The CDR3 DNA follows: TGTGCCAGCAGCGTAGTGGGCAGCCCAATGGACTATGGCTACACCTTC.

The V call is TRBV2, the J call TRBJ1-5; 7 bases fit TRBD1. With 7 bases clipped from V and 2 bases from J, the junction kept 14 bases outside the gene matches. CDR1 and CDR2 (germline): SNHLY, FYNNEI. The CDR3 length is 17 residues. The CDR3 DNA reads TGTGCCAGCACCCGGGACAGAACCCTTTTTGGCAATCAGCCCCAGCATTTT. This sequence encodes CASTRDRTLFGNQPQHF.

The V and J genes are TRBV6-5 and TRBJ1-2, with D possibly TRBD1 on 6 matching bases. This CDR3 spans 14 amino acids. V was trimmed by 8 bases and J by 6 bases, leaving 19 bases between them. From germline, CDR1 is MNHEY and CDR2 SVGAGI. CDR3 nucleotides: TGTGCCAGCGGGGGGCGGGGGTTTCAGAATGGCTACACCTTC. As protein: CASGGRGFQNGYTF.

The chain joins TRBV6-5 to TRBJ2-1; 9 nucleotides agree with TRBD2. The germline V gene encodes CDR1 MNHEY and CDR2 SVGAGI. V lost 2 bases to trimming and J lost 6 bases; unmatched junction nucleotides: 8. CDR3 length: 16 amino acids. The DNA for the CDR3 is TGTGCCAGCAGTTACCGGCGGGGGGGCCAAGTCAATGAGCAGTTCTTC. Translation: CASSYRRGGQVNEQFF.

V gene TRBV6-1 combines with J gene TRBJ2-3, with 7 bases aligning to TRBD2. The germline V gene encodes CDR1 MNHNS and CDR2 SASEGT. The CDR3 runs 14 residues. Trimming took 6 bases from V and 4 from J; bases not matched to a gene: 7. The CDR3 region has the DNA TGTGCCAGCAGGATGAGTCTAGCGGCAGATACGCAGTATTTT. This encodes CASRMSLAADTQYF.

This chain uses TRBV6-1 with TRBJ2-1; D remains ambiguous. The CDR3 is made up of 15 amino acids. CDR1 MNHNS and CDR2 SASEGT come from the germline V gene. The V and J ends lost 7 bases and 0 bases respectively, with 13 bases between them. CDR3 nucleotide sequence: TGTGCCAGCACCCTCTACTCGAGCTCCTACAATGAGCAGTTCTTC. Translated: CASTLYSSSYNEQFF.

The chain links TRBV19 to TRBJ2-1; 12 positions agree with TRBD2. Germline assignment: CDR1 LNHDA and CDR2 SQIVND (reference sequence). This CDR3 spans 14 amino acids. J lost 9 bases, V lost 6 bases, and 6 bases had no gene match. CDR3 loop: CASSLAGGPGEQFF. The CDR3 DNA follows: TGTGCCAGTAGCCTAGCGGGGGGGCCAGGTGAGCAGTTCTTC.

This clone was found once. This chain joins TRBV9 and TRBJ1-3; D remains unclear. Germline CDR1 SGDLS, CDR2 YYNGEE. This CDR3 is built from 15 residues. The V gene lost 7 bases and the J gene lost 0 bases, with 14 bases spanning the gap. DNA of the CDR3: TGTGCCAGCCGCCCCGGGAGTAACTCTGGAAACACCATATATTTT. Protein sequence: CASRPGSNSGNTIYF.

In DNA, the CDR3 is TGTGCCAGCTCCCGGGACAGGGTCGAGCAGTACTTC. Translated: CASSRDRVEQYF. The chain links TRBV18 to TRBJ2-7; TRBD1 aligns across 9 bases. The length of the CDR3 is 12 residues. J lost 6 bases, V lost 6 bases, and 3 bases had no gene match. Germline V lookup: CDR1 KGHSH, CDR2 LQKENI.

The CDR3 DNA reads as TGTGCCAGCAGAGGGGCAGCAGATACGCAGTATTTT. Its protein is CASRGAADTQYF. The chain employs TRBV2 and TRBJ2-3; D may be TRBD1 (5 bases). Trimming removed 6 bases from V and 4 bases from J, with 8 bases in between. Germline V lookup: CDR1 SNHLY, CDR2 FYNNEI. CDR3 length equals 12 residues.

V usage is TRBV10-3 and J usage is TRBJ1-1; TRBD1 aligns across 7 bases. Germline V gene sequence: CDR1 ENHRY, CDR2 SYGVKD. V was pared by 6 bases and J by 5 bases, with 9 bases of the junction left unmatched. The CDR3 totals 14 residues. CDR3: CAISDRVRGTEAFF. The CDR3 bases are TGTGCCATCAGCGACAGGGTCAGGGGAACTGAAGCTTTCTTT.

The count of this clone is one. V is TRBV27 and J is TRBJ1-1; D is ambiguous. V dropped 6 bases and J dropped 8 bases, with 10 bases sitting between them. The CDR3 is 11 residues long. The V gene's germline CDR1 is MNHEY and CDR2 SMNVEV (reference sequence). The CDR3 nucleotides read TGTGCCAGCAGCCGAGGGCCGGAAGCTTTCTTT. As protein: CASSRGPEAFF.